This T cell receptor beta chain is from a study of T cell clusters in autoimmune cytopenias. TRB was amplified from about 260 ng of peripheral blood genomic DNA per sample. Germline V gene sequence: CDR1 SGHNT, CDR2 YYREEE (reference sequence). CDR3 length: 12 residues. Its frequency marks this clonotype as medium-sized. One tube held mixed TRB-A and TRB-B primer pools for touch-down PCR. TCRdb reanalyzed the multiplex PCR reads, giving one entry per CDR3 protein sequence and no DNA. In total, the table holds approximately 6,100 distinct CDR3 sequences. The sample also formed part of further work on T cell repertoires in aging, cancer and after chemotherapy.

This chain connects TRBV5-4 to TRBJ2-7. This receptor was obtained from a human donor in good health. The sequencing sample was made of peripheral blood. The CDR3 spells CASSLGLTKQYF.